This T cell receptor beta chain was documented in a study of T cell responses to AZD1222 COVID-19 vaccine (dated by TCRdb to 2020 to 2022). Broadly, across the study: TCR sequencing covered 230 to 250 trial participants: 200 to 220 given two doses of AZD1222 and about 26 given two doses of MenACWY control vaccine. Trial participants were enrolled by age into subgroups of 18-55, 56-69 and 70-plus years, and around 150, 28 and 57 TCR-sequenced participants, respectively, were included in these subgroups. General conclusions and limits of the study: Only five to seven AZD1222 recipients were SARS-CoV-2 seropositive at baseline, limiting conclusions about previously exposed vaccinees. Because no day 14 peak-response samples were available, repertoires were characterized only after the peak T cell response. The 56-69-year group was small, and its depth increase did not reach significance, likely because of low power. Participants were mostly white British, with more females than males. The authors suggested clonal diversity may have been underestimated. CD4 TCRs associated with the vaccine covered the entire spike protein, and the dominant responses were in regions 160-218 and 743-854. Reportedly, close to half of the unique spike-specific TCRs recognized epitopes lying outside the regions that are mutated in the B.1.351 and B.1.1.7 variants. After two AZD1222 doses, spike-specific TCR breadth and depth were significantly higher than at day 0 and than in MenACWY recipients.

Regarding this clone: Which antigen it targets is not known. No qualities accompany the bases; no much larger clone lies one base away.

Reading the label with the study, this specimen's time point is: about 28 days (+/-7) after the second vaccine dose. AZD1222 recipients given second doses at about 4 weeks or at about 12 weeks were pooled, since spike-specific TCR depth and breadth were not found to differ between the two schedules. The vaccinee samples were drawn from two UK trials, COV001 and COV002, one of which was a single-blind randomized controlled phase 2/3 trial testing AZD1222 (ChAdOx1 nCoV-19) in healthy adults. For TCRbeta chain sequencing, PBMC samples from trial participants were taken at day 0 and at day 28 after the second dose. CDR1 MDHEN and CDR2 SYDVKM are derived from the germline V gene. The CDR3, cysteine through phenylalanine, is 15 amino acids long. The CDR3 DNA has 45 bases and is translated from base 1. V sheds 7 bases and J sheds 6 bases, leaving 19 bases between their ends. The CDR3 regions of human TCRbeta chains were analyzed by immunosequencing. The original methods were these. Repertoire TCRs were checked for matches against a reference library of SARS-CoV-2-specific TCRs that had been generated using the MIRA antigen-specificity platform. Breadth was defined as the fraction of unique TCRs that were SARS-CoV-2-associated, and depth was defined as the fraction of total T cells that were SARS-CoV-2-associated. Using the MIRA data, each spike-specific TCR was assigned both to the spike region to which the TCR was reactive and to a CD4 or CD8 class. Log10-transformed breadth and depth values were compared by one-way ANOVA with Sidak's multiple comparisons tests. TCRdb re-hosts the immuneACCESS table, in-frame sequences only. Its copies lack some clones; in the studies checked, an unresolved V gene accounts for under half of them, and the cause for the rest is not known. The D gene and trimming were derived from the DNA, and the V and J assignments and clone size from that table. In all, the sample holds 85,000 to 90,000 clones, and approximately 89% of those were seen once. The ten most abundant clones make up over 4% of the sample.

Rearrangement joined TRBV28 to TRBJ1-5, with the D gene not clear enough to name. The receptor comes from an adult who received the AZD1222 COVID-19 vaccine. The sample consisted of peripheral blood, taken 28 days after the second AZD1222 dose. The CDR3 has the sequence CASTPPRDLSQPQHF. The sequenced DNA: TGTGCCAGCACCCCGCCCCGGGATTTAAGTCAGCCCCAGCATTTT. The CDR3, completed at both ends by the reference TRBV28 and TRBJ1-5 genes, gives the full variable domain DVKVTQSSRYLVKRTGEKVFLECVQDMDHENMFWYRQDPGLGLRLIYFSYDVKMKEKGDIPEGYSVSREKKERFSLILESASTNQTSMYLCASTPPRDLSQPQHFGDGTRLSIL.